In its sample, the clone carrying this TCR beta chain was seen a few times. Preparation of the TCRbeta library was carried out with unique molecular identifiers. Each CDR3 protein gets one entry after TCRdb re-called the PCR reads with MiXCR. The sample has approximately 500,000 distinct CDR3 sequences, over 25% seen once; the top ten hold about a third. This specimen comes from a study of T-cell reconstitution after alpha-beta-depleted transplantation in children. CDR3 length: 15 residues. V was cut by 3 bases and J by 2 bases, with 11 bases left in between. Germline V CDR1 and CDR2: MDHEN, SYDVKM. V usage is TRBV28 and J usage is TRBJ2-1; a possible D gene is TRBD1 (6 bases). The sequence came from a boy younger than two with Wiskott-Aldrich syndrome, due to receive a stem cell transplant. Sample: PBMCs, taken before TCRalphabeta/CD19-depleted stem cell transplant. CDR3 residues: CASSLRGKTYNEQFF. CDR3 sequence (DNA): TGTGCCAGCAGTTTGAGGGGGAAGACCTACAATGAGCAGTTCTTC.